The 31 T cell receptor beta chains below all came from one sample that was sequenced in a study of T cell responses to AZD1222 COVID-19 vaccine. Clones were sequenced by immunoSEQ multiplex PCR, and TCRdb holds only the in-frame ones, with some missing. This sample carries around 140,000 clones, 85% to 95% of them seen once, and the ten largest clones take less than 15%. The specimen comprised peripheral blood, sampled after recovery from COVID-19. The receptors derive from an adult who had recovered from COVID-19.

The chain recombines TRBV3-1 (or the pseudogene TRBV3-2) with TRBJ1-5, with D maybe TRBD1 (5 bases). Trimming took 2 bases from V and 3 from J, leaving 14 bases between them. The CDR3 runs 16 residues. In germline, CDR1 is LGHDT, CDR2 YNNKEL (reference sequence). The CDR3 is CASSQSRGWNNQPQHF. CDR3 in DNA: TGTGCCAGCAGCCAAAGTCGGGGGTGGAACAATCAGCCCCAGCATTTT.

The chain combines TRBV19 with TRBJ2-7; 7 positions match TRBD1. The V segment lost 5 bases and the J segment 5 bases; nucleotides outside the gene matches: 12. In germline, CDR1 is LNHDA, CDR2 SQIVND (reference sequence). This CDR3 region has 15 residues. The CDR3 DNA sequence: TGTGCCAGTAGTGTCCAACAGGGGATAGGTAACGAGCAGTACTTC. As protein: CASSVQQGIGNEQYF.

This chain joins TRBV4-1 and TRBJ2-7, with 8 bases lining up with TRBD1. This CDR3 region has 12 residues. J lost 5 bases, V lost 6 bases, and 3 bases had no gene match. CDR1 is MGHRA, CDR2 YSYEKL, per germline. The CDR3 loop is CASSQGADEQYF. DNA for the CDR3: TGCGCCAGCAGTCAGGGGGCGGACGAGCAGTACTTC.

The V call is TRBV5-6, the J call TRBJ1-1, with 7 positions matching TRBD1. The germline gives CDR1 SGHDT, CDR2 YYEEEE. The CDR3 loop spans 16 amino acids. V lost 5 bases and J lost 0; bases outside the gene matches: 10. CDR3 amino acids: CASSKFAGTVNTEAFF. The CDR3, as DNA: TGTGCCAGCAGTAAATTCGCCGGGACAGTGAACACTGAAGCTTTCTTT.

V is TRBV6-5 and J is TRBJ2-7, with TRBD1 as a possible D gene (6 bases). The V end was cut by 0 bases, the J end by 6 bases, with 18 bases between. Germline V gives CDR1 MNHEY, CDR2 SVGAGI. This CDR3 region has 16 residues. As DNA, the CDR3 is TGTGCCAGCAGTTACTCAATGGACAGCCTCTACTCCGAGCAGTACTTC. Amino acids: CASSYSMDSLYSEQYF.

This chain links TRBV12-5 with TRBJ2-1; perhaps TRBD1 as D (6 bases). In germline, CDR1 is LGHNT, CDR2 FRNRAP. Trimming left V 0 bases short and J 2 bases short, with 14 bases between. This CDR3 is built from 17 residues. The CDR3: CASGLVRGGQTYNEQFF. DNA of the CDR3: TGTGCTAGTGGTTTGGTACGTGGGGGACAAACCTACAATGAGCAGTTCTTC. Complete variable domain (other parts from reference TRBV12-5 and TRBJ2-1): DARVTQTPRHKVTEMGQEVTMRCQPILGHNTVFWYRQTMMQGLELLAYFRNRAPLDDSGMPKDRFSAEMPDATLATLKIQPSEPRDSAVYFCASGLVRGGQTYNEQFFGPGTRLTVL.

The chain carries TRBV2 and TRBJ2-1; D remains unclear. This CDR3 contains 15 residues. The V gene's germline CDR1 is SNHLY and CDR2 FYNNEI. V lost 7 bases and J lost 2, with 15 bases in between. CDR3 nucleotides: TGTGCCAGCACTGAGGATGGGTTGCCCTACAATGAGCAGTTCTTC. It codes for CASTEDGLPYNEQFF. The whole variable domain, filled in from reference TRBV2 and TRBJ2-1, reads EPEVTQTPSHQVTQMGQEVILRCVPISNHLYFYWYRQILGQKVEFLVSFYNNEISEKSEIFDDQFSVERPDGSNFTLKIRSTKLEDSAMYFCASTEDGLPYNEQFFGPGTRLTVL.

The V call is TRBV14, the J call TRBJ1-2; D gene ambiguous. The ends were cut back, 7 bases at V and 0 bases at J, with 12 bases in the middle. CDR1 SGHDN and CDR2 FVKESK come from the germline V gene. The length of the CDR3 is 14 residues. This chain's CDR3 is CASTYGPANYGYTF. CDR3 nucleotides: TGTGCCAGCACCTACGGGCCCGCTAACTATGGCTACACCTTC.

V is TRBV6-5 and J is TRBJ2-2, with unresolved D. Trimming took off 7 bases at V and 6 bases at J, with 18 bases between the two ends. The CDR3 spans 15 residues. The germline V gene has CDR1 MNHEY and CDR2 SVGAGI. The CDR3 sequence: CASTLDLLDAGELFF. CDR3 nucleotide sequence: TGTGCCAGCACCCTCGACCTTCTGGACGCCGGGGAGCTGTTTTTT.

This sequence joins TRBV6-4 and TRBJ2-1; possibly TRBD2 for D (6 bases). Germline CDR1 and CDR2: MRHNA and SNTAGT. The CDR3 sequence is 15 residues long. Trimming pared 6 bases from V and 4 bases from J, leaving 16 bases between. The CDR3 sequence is CASSVEAGGYNEQFF. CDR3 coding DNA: TGTGCCAGCAGCGTGGAAGCGGGCGGTTACAATGAGCAGTTCTTC.

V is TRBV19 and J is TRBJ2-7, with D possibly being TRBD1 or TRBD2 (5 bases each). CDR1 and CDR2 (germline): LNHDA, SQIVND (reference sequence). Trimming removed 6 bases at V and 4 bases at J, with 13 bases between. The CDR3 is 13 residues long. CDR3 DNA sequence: TGTGCCAGTAGCGCCGGGACCACATACGAGCAGTACTTC. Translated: CASSAGTTYEQYF.

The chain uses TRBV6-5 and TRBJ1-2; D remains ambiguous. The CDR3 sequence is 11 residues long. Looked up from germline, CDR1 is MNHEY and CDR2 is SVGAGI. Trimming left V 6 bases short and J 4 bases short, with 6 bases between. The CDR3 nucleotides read TGTGCCAGCAGGGGAGGCTATGGCTACACCTTC. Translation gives CASRGGYGYTF.

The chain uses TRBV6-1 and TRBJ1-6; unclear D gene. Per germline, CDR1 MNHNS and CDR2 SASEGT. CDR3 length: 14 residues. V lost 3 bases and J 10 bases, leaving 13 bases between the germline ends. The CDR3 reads CASSESAERSPLHF. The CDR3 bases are TGTGCCAGCAGTGAGTCCGCGGAACGCTCACCCCTCCACTTT.

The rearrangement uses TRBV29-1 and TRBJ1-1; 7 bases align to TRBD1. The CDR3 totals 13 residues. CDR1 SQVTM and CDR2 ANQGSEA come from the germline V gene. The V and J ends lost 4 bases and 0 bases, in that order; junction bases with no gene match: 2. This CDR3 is CSVGDRVNTEAFF. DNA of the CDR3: TGCAGCGTTGGAGACAGGGTGAACACTGAAGCTTTCTTT. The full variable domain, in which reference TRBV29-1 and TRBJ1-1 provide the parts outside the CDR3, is SAVISQKPSRDICQRGTSLTIQCQVDSQVTMMFWYRQQPGQSLTLIATANQGSEATYESGFVIDKFPISRPNLTFSTLTVSNMSPEDSSIYLCSVGDRVNTEAFFGQGTRLTVV.

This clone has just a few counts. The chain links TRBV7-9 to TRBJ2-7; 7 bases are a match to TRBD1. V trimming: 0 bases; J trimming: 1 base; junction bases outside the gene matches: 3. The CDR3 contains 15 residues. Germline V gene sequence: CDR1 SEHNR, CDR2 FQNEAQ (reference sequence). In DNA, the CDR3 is TGTGCCAGCAGCTTAGCAAAGACAGGGTCCTACGAGCAGTACTTC. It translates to CASSLAKTGSYEQYF. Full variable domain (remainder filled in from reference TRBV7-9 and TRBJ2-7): DTGVSQNPRHKITKRGQNVTFRCDPISEHNRLYWYRQTLGQGPEFLTYFQNEAQLEKSRLLSDRFSAERPKGSFSTLEIQRTEQGDSAMYLCASSLAKTGSYEQYFGPGTRLTVT.

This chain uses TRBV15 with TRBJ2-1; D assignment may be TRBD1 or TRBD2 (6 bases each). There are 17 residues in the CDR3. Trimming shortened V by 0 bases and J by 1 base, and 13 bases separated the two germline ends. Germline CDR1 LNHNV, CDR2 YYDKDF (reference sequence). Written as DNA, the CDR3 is TGTGCCACCAGCAGAGAAGGAGGGGGACGGTCCTACAATGAGCAGTTCTTC. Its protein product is CATSREGGGRSYNEQFF.

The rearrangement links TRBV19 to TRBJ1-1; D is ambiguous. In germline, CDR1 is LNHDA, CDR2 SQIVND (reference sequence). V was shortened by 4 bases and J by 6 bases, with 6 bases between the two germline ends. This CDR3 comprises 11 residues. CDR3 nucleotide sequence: TGTGCCAGTAGTACGAGGGCTGAAGCTTTCTTT. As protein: CASSTRAEAFF.

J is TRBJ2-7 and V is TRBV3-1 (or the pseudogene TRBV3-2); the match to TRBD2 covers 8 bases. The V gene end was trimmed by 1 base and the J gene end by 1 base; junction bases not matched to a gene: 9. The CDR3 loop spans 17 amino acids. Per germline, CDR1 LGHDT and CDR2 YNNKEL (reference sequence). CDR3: CASSQVAGREVSYEQYF. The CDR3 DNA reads TGTGCCAGCAGCCAAGTGGCCGGGCGGGAGGTTTCCTACGAGCAGTACTTC.

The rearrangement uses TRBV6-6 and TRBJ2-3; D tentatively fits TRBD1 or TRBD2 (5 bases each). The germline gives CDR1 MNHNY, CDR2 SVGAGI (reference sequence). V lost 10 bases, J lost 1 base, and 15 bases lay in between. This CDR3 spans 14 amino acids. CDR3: CATSGGRGTDTQYF. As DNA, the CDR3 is TGTGCCACGTCTGGGGGACGAGGCACAGATACGCAGTATTTT.

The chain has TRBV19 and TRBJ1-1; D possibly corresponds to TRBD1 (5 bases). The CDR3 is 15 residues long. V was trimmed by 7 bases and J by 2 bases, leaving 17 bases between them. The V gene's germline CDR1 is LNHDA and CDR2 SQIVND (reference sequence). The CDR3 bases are TGTGCCAGTATTGAAGGAGGGGTAGGAAACACTGAAGCTTTCTTT. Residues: CASIEGGVGNTEAFF. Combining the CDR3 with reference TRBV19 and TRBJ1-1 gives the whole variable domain DGGITQSPKYLFRKEGQNVTLSCEQNLNHDAMYWYRQDPGQGLRLIYYSQIVNDFQKGDIAEGYSVSREKKESFPLTVTSAQKNPTAFYLCASIEGGVGNTEAFFGQGTRLTVV.

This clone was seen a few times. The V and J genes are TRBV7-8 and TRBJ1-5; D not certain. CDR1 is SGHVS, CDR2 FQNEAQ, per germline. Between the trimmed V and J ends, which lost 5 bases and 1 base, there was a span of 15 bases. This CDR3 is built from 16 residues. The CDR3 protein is CASSPGLGLSNQPQHF. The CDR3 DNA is TGTGCCAGCAGCCCCGGTCTCGGGTTAAGCAATCAGCCCCAGCATTTT.

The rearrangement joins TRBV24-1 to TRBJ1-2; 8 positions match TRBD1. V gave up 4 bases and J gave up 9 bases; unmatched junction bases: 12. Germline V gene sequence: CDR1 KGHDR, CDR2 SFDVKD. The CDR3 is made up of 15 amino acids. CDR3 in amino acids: CATSEPPDRGICYTF. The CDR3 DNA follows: TGTGCCACCAGTGAACCCCCTGACAGGGGTATTTGCTACACCTTC.

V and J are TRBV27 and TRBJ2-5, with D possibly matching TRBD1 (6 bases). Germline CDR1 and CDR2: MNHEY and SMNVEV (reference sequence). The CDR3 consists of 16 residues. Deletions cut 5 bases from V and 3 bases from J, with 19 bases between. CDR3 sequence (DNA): TGTGCCAGCAGTACCCGCCCCCTGAGGGGGAAAGAGACCCAGTACTTC. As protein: CASSTRPLRGKETQYF.

The CDR3 loop is CASSSGTGYFGYTF. The CDR3 nucleotides read TGTGCCAGCAGTTCCGGGACAGGTTACTTTGGCTACACCTTC. This chain links TRBV6-6 with TRBJ1-2; 8 positions match TRBD1. There are 14 residues in the CDR3. The V gene end was trimmed by 4 bases and the J gene end by 7 bases; junction bases not matched to a gene: 8. The germline CDR1 and CDR2 sequences are MNHNY and SVGAGI (reference sequence).

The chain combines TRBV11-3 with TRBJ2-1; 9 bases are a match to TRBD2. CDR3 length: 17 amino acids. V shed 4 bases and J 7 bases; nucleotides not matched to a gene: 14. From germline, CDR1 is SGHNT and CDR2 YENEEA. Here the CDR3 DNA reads TGTGCCAGCAGCTCCGGTCAGAGGCGGGAGGGAGATAATGAGCAGTTCTTC. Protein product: CASSSGQRREGDNEQFF.

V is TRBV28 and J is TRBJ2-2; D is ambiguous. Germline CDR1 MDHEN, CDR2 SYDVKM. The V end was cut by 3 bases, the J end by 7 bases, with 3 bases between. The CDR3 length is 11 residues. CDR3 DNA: TGTGCCAGCAGTTTTTTCGGGGAGCTGTTTTTT. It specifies CASSFFGELFF.

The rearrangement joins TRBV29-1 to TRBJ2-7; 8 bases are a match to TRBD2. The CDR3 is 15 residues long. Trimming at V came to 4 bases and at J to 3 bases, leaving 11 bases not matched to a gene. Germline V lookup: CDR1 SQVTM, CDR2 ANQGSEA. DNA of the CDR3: TGCAGCGTTGTAAGAGCGGGAGTGACAAGCTACGAGCAGTACTTC. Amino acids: CSVVRAGVTSYEQYF.

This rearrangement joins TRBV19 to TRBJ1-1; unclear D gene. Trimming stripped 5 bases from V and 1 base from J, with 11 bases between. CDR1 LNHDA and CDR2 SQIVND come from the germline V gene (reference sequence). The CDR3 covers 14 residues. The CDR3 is CASSLKRSNTEAFF. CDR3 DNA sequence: TGTGCCAGTAGTTTGAAGCGCTCGAACACTGAAGCTTTCTTT.

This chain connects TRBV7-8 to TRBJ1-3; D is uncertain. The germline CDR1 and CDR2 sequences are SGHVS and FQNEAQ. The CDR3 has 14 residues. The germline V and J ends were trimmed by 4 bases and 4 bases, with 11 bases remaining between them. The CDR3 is CASSSIGPGNTIYF. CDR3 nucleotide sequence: TGTGCCAGCAGCTCGATAGGGCCCGGAAACACCATATATTTT.

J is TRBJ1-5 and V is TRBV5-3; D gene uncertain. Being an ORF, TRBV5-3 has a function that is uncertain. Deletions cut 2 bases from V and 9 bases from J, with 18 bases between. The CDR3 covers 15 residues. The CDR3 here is CARSFGRGLYLPQHF. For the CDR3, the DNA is TGTGCCAGAAGCTTTGGGCGGGGTCTTTATCTGCCCCAGCATTTT.

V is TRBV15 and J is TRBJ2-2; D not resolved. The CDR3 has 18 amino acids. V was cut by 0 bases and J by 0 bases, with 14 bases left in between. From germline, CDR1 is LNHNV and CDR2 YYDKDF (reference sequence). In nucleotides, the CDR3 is TGTGCCACCAGCAGAGATTGGGGTAGGGCCTCGAACACCGGGGAGCTGTTTTTT. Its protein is CATSRDWGRASNTGELFF.